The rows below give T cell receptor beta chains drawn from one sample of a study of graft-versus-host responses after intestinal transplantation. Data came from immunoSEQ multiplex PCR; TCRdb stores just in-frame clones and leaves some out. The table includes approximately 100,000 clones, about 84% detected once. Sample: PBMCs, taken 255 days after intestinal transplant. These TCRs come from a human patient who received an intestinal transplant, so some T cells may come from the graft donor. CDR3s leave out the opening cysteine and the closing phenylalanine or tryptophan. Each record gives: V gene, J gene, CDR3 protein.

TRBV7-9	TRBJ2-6	ASSLGGDGANVLT
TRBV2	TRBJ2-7	ASSGWGEQY
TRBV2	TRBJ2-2	ASRGALKVANTGELF
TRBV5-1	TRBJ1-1	ASSHGQGTEAF
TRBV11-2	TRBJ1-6	ASSLDQGSYSPLH
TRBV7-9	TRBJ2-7	ASSMLDYEQY
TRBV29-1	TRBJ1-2	SVETGHYGYT
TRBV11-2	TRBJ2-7	ASSYTGGSYEQY
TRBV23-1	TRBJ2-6	ASKHKTAWIPNVLT
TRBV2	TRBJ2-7	ASRVKTYEQY
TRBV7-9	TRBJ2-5	ASSPTGAQETQY
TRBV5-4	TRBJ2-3	ASSLGRGKDTQY
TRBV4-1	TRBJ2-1	ASSQDLRDRQF
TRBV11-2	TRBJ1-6	ASSLPQGSSPLH
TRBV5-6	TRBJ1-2	ASSQGGGKGYT
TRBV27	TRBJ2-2	ASKRTNTGELF
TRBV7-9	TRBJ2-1	ASSLAVAGVDNEQF
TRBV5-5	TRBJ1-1	ASSWEMGTEAF
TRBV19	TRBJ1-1	ASSTLPGGTGAGEAF
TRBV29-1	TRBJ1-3	SVEWGHSGNTIY
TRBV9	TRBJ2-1	ASSATRNEQF
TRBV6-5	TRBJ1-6	ATTRGVASPLH
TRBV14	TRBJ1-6	ASSLGGSYNSPLH
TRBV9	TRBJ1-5	ASSVRQGGQPQH
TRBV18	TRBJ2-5	ASSPEETQY
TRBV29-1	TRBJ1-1	SARTGDGVIEAF
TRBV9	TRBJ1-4	ASSVATGATNEKLF
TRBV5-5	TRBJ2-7	ASSLALEGEQY
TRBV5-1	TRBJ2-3	ASSLGGTTDTQY
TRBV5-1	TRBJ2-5	ASSLVSDRQETQY
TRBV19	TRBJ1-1	ASSIDGEDAEAF
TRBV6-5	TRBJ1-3	ASISPGTENHTIY